Given below is one T cell receptor (beta chain) in context. The record originates from a study of Tregs in tolerant kidney transplant recipients. The CDR3 spans 14 residues. V lost 6 bases to trimming and J lost 4 bases; unmatched junction nucleotides: 7. The germline V gene encodes CDR1 MNHEY and CDR2 SMNVEV (reference sequence). Assay used: immunoSEQ multiplex PCR; TCRdb lists only in-frame clones, some missing. The sample shows around 74,000 clones, around 98% of them seen only once. The specimen was CD4+ T cells from blood, collected before the transplant. This clonotype originated in a human donor who received a combined kidney and bone marrow transplant. The chain uses TRBV27 and TRBJ1-2, with TRBD1 matching 8 bases. Here the CDR3 DNA reads TGTGCCAGCAGCCATGGACAGGGAAGCTATGGCTACACCTTC. Its translation is CASSHGQGSYGYTF.